Listed below are T cell receptor beta chains from one sample, sequenced in a study of shared clonotypes between healthy human individuals. The repertoire was sequenced with immunoSEQ multiplex PCR; TCRdb's copy has only in-frame clones and lacks some. The table has roughly 2,300,000 clones, 80% to 95% seen once; the top ten hold approximately 0.39%. The sequencing input was naive CD4+ T cells from PBMCs. The receptors were gathered from a man aged 18 to 30 in good health. Some clones in this sample may be carry-over from other donors' samples. CDR3s include the opening cysteine and the closing phenylalanine or tryptophan. D genes are given only for firm matches. The size entry is marked missing in some rows and otherwise reads once, few, many or a size class.

d_call	clone_size	j_call	v_call	cdr3_aa	cdr3_nt
TRBD1	.	TRBJ1-5	TRBV2	CASRGQGGNQPQHF	TGTGCCAGCAGGGGACAGGGCGGAAATCAGCCCCAGCATTTT
TRBD2	.	TRBJ2-7	TRBV5-5	CASSPWGVAGAQYEQYF	TGTGCCAGCAGCCCGTGGGGGGTAGCGGGAGCGCAATACGAGCAGTACTTC
.	.	TRBJ2-7	TRBV2	CASSGNGRSSYEQYF	TGTGCCAGCAGTGGGAACGGCCGTTCCTCCTACGAGCAGTACTTC
.	.	TRBJ2-1	TRBV12-2	CASRPTTGGGHEQFF	TGTGCAAGTCGCCCGACGACAGGAGGGGGCCATGAGCAGTTCTTC
.	.	TRBJ1-5	TRBV19	CASSWSSNQPQHF	TGTGCCAGTAGCTGGAGTAGCAATCAGCCCCAGCATTTT
.	.	TRBJ1-1	TRBV10-3	CAISTFPGLNTEAFF	TGTGCCATCAGCACCTTCCCGGGCTTGAACACTGAAGCTTTCTTT
.	.	TRBJ1-4	TRBV5-4	CASSLAGQGGEKLFF	TGTGCCAGCAGCTTGGCGGGACAAGGCGGCGAAAAACTGTTTTTT
.	once	TRBJ2-3	TRBV5-6	CASSGGPATDTQYF	TGTGCCAGCAGCGGGGGACCAGCCACAGATACGCAGTATTTT
.	.	TRBJ2-3	TRBV5-1	CASILGTGRVSDTQYF	TGCGCCAGCATCCTCGGCACAGGGAGAGTGTCAGATACGCAGTATTTT
.	.	TRBJ1-1	TRBV7-9	CASSPAGGGNTEAFF	TGTGCCAGCAGCCCGGCCGGAGGGGGGAACACTGAAGCTTTCTTT
TRBD1	few	TRBJ1-2	TRBV20-1	CRARDRGGYTF	TGCAGGGCCAGAGACAGGGGCGGCTACACCTTC
.	.	TRBJ2-4	TRBV28	CASSKEVRTEIQYF	TGTGCCAGCAGTAAAGAGGTCAGGACAGAAATTCAGTACTTC
.	once	TRBJ1-2	TRBV4-1	CASSQDQIQSDYGYTF	TGCGCCAGCAGCCAAGATCAGATCCAATCGGACTATGGCTACACCTTC
.	.	TRBJ1-2	TRBV7-2	CASSLVGDRANGYTF	TGTGCCAGCAGCTTGGTGGGTGACAGAGCGAATGGCTACACCTTC
.	.	TRBJ1-2	TRBV7-9	CASSLVRPGDYGYTF	TGTGCCAGCAGCTTAGTCCGTCCGGGTGACTATGGCTACACCTTC
.	.	TRBJ1-1	TRBV28	CASSFQGIIWTEAFF	TGTGCCAGCAGTTTCCAGGGTATCATCTGGACTGAAGCTTTCTTT
.	.	TRBJ2-2	TRBV7-8	CASSLVDSLEYTGELFF	TGTGCCAGCAGCTTAGTAGACTCCCTGGAGTACACCGGGGAGCTGTTTTTT
TRBD1	.	TRBJ1-4	TRBV7-9	CASSSDREGPSEKLFF	TGTGCCAGCAGCTCGGACAGGGAGGGCCCGTCAGAAAAACTGTTTTTT
.	.	TRBJ1-3	TRBV19	CASRPGRSSGNTIYF	TGTGCCAGTAGGCCGGGACGGTCCTCTGGAAACACCATATATTTT
.	.	TRBJ1-2	TRBV10-3	CAISEGNYGYTF	TGTGCCATCAGTGAAGGGAACTATGGCTACACCTTC
.	.	TRBJ1-1	TRBV30	CAWSGGGNTEAFF	TGTGCCTGGAGTGGGGGTGGGAACACTGAAGCTTTCTTT
.	.	TRBJ1-4	TRBV11-2	CASSLRGDNNEKLFF	TGTGCCAGCAGCTTGAGGGGGGATAACAATGAAAAACTGTTTTTT
.	.	TRBJ2-6	TRBV9	CASSVGVTSGANVLTF	TGTGCCAGCAGCGTAGGGGTAACCTCTGGGGCCAACGTCCTGACTTTC
.	.	TRBJ2-5	TRBV5-1	CASSPGLMGENQETQYF	TGCGCCAGCAGCCCGGGGTTGATGGGGGAAAACCAAGAGACCCAGTACTTC
.	once	TRBJ2-2	TRBV6-5	CASSSRGRGTGELFF	TGTGCCAGCAGTTCCCGGGGGCGGGGCACCGGGGAGCTGTTTTTT
.	.	TRBJ1-1	TRBV10-1	CASSESGLTEAFF	TGCGCCAGCAGTGAGTCGGGGTTGACTGAAGCTTTCTTT
.	.	TRBJ1-5	TRBV19	CASSIAENQPQHF	TGTGCCAGTAGTATAGCGGAAAATCAGCCCCAGCATTTT
TRBD1	.	TRBJ1-2	TRBV9	CASSSPGTGYYGYTF	TGTGCCAGCAGCTCTCCCGGGACAGGGTACTATGGCTACACCTTC
.	.	TRBJ2-7	TRBV6-5	CASSYSTGGGVVQYF	TGTGCCAGCAGTTACTCGACTGGAGGGGGTGTTGTGCAGTACTTC
.	.	TRBJ2-2	TRBV19	CASSAAGATGELFF	TGTGCCAGTAGTGCGGCAGGGGCTACCGGGGAGCTGTTTTTT
.	few	TRBJ2-2	TRBV28	CASSLTYTGELFF	TGTGCCAGCAGTTTAACTTACACCGGGGAGCTGTTTTTT
TRBD1	.	TRBJ2-1	TRBV7-8	CASRRQGAVNEQFF	TGTGCCAGCAGAAGACAGGGGGCCGTGAATGAGCAGTTCTTC
TRBD1	.	TRBJ2-2	TRBV18	CASSAPGQGAGELFF	TGTGCCAGCTCAGCTCCGGGACAGGGTGCCGGGGAGCTGTTTTTT
TRBD2	.	TRBJ2-1	TRBV5-1	CASSLLADSNEQFF	TGCGCCAGCAGCTTGCTAGCGGATAGCAATGAGCAGTTCTTC
.	.	TRBJ2-2	TRBV5-1	CASSLLGISNTGELFF	TGCGCCAGCAGCTTACTTGGGATCTCGAACACCGGGGAGCTGTTTTTT
.	.	TRBJ1-5	TRBV27	CASREGGQPQHF	TGTGCCAGCAGGGAGGGAGGGCAGCCCCAGCATTTT
.	.	TRBJ1-4	TRBV19	CASIDRPTATNEKLFF	TGTGCCAGTATTGACAGGCCAACGGCAACTAATGAAAAACTGTTTTTT
.	.	TRBJ2-4	TRBV6-1	CASSARSLAKNIQYF	TGTGCCAGCAGTGCCAGAAGCCTAGCCAAAAACATTCAGTACTTC
.	once	TRBJ2-5	TRBV28	CASSLPSGTQYF	TGTGCCAGCAGTTTACCTTCCGGGACCCAGTACTTC
.	.	TRBJ1-1	TRBV7-2	CASSWGGSNTEAFF	TGTGCCAGCAGCTGGGGGGGGTCGAACACTGAAGCTTTCTTT
.	.	TRBJ2-2	TRBV18	CASSPADRYTGELFF	TGTGCCAGCTCACCCGCAGACAGATACACCGGGGAGCTGTTTTTT
.	.	TRBJ1-2	TRBV5-4	CASSHPSYGYTF	TGTGCCAGCAGCCACCCGAGCTATGGCTACACCTTC
.	.	TRBJ1-2	TRBV30	CAWSPGENYGYTF	TGTGCCTGGAGTCCCGGGGAGAACTATGGCTACACCTTC
.	.	TRBJ2-3	TRBV18	CASSPGSGDTQYF	TGTGCCAGCTCACCAGGGTCGGGAGATACGCAGTATTTT
TRBD1	.	TRBJ2-5	TRBV5-1	CASSLGDSEETQYF	TGCGCCAGCAGCTTGGGGGACAGTGAGGAGACCCAGTACTTC
.	.	TRBJ2-3	TRBV4-2	CASSRQGFGGDTQYF	TGTGCCAGCAGCCGACAGGGGTTCGGGGGGGATACGCAGTATTTT
TRBD1	.	TRBJ2-2	TRBV28	CASSLQGALGELFF	TGTGCCAGCAGTTTACAGGGGGCCCTCGGGGAGCTGTTTTTT
TRBD1	.	TRBJ1-1	TRBV7-8	CASSYSGTANTEAFF	TGTGCCAGCAGTTACTCCGGGACAGCGAACACTGAAGCTTTCTTT
.	.	TRBJ2-7	TRBV30	CAWSVMGGGEQYF	TGTGCCTGGAGTGTGATGGGAGGGGGCGAGCAGTACTTC
.	.	TRBJ1-4	TRBV6-5	CASSSRRSNEKLFF	TGTGCCAGCAGTTCGAGGAGATCTAATGAAAAACTGTTTTTT
.	.	TRBJ2-7	TRBV12-2	CQPVGKGRSSNGESSYEQYF	TGCCAGCCGGTGGGAAAAGGACGATCCTCTAATGGGGAAAGCTCCTACGAGCAGTACTTC
.	.	TRBJ2-1	TRBV25-1	CASSHGRDGYNEQFF	TGTGCCAGCAGTCATGGCAGGGACGGATACAATGAGCAGTTCTTC
.	.	TRBJ2-7	TRBV18	CASSPTVDTSYEQYF	TGTGCCAGCTCCCCGACAGTCGACACATCCTACGAGCAGTACTTC
.	.	TRBJ2-2	TRBV4-1	CASSQESVGGNTGELFF	TGCGCCAGCAGCCAAGAGTCGGTCGGGGGTAACACCGGGGAGCTGTTTTTT